The TCR beta chain described here comes from a study of breast tumors, draining lymph nodes, adjacent tissues. Notes on the study in general: Tumors had less TCR diversity than lymph nodes, more than nontumor tissue. Luminal-like breast cancer showed significantly higher tumor–nontumor repertoire similarity than basal-like. Tumor T cell lymph node origin was a supported hypothesis, not proven.

Axillary draining lymph nodes of breast cancer patients supplied the node samples. Concerning this clonotype itself: Its antigen remains unknown.

One entry per CDR3 protein results from TCRdb running MiXCR on the multiplex PCR reads. The sample holds around 230,000 distinct CDR3 sequences, under 40% seen once. The ends were cut back, 2 bases at V and 3 bases at J, with 16 bases in the middle. The V gene's germline CDR1 is DFQATT and CDR2 SNEGSKA (reference sequence). This CDR3 is 15 amino acids long. This sequence was found in a female donor with breast cancer. Some clones in this sample may be carry-over from other donors' samples. This chain uses TRBV20-1 with TRBJ1-1; D gene ambiguous. The sequenced sample was axillary lymph node tissue. The CDR3 loop is CSARPGILRDTEAFF. CDR3 nucleotide sequence: TGCAGTGCTAGACCCGGGATCCTTCGTGACACTGAAGCTTTCTTT.